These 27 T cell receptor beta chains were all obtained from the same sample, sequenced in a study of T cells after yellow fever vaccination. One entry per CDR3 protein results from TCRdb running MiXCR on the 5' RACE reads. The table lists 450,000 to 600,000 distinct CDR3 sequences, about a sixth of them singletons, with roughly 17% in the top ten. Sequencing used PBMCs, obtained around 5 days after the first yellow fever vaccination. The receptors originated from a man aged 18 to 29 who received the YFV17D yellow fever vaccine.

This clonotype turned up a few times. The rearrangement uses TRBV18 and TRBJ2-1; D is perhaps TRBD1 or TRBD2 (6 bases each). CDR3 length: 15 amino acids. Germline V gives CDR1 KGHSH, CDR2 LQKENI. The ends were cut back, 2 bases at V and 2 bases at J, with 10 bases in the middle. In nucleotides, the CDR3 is TGTGCCAGCTCACCAGTGGGGGGCCCCTACAATGAGCAGTTCTTC. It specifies CASSPVGGPYNEQFF.

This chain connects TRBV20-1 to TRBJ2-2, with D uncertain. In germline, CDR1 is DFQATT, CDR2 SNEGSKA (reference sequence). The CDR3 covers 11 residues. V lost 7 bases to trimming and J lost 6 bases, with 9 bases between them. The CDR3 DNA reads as TGCAGTGTCTCTCTGGCCGGGGAGCTGTTTTTT. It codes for CSVSLAGELFF.

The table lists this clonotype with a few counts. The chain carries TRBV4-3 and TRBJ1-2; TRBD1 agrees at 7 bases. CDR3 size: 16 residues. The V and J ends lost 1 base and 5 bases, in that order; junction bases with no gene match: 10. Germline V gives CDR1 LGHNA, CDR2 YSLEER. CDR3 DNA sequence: TGCGCCAGCAGCCAAGGGCCAGGGGGGTTCTCGTATGGCTACACCTTC. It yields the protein CASSQGPGGFSYGYTF.

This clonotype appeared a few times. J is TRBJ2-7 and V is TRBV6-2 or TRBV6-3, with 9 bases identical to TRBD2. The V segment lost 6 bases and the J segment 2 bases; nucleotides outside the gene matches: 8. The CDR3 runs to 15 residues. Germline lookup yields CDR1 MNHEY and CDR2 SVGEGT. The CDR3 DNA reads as TGTGCCAGCAGACAAACTAGCGGGCTAGCCTACGAGCAGTACTTC. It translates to CASRQTSGLAYEQYF.

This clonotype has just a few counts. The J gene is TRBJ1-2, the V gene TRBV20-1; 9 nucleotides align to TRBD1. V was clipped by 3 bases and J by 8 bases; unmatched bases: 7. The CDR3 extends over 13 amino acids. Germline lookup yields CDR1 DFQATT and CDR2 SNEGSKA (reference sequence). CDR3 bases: TGCAGTGCTAGGCCCCTACAGGGGGCGGGCTACACCTTC. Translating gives CSARPLQGAGYTF.

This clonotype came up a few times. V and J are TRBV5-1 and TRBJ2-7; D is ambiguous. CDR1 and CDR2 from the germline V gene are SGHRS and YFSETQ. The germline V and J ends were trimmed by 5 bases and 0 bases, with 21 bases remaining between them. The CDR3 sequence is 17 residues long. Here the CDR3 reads CASRPGPTMPLSYEQYV. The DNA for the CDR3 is TGCGCCAGCAGGCCAGGACCGACCATGCCCCTCTCCTACGAGCAGTACGTC.

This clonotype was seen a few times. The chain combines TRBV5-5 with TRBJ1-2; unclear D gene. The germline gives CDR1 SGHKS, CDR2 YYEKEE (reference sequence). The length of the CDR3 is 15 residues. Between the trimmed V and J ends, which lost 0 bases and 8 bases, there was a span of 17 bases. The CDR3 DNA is TGTGCCAGCAGCTTGGGGGCGGCATCACCCGAGGGCTACACCTTC. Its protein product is CASSLGAASPEGYTF.

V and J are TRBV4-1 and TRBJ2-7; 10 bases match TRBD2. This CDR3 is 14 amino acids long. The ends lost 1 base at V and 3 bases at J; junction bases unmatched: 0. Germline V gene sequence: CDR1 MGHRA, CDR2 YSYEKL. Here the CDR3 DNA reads TGCGCCAGCAGCCAAGTAGCGGGGGGCTACGAGCAGTACGTC. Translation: CASSQVAGGYEQYV.

Here the CDR3 DNA reads TGCAGCGCCCATCGGAGGGCAGATACGCAGTATTTT. Amino acid sequence: CSAHRRADTQYF. V gene TRBV29-1 combines with J gene TRBJ2-3; maybe TRBD2 (6 bases). Deletions cut 7 bases from V and 4 bases from J, with 12 bases between. Germline V lookup: CDR1 SQVTM, CDR2 ANQGSEA. The CDR3 totals 12 residues.

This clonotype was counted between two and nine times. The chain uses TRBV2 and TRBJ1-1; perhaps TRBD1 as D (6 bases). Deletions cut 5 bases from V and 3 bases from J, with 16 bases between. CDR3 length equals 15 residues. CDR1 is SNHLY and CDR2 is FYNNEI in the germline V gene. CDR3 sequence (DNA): TGTGCCAGCAGTCACAGGGACGCTGAGGACACTGAAGCTTTCTTT. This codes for CASSHRDAEDTEAFF.

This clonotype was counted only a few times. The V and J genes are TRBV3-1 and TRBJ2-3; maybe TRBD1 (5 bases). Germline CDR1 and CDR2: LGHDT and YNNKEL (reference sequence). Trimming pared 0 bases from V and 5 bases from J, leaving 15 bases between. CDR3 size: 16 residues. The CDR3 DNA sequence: TGTGCCAGCAGCCAAGATGAAGGGGCCCTCGGAGATACGCAGTATTTT. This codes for CASSQDEGALGDTQYF.

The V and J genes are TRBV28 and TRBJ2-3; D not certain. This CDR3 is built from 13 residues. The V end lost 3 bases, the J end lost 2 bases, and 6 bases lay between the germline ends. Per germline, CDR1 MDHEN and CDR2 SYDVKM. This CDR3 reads CASSLSDTDTQYF. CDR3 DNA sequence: TGTGCCAGCAGTTTGTCAGACACAGATACGCAGTATTTT.

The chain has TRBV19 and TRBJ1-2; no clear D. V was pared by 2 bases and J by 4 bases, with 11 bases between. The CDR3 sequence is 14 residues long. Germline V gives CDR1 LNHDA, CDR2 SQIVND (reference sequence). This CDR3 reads CASSIPAAVYGYTF. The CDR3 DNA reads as TGTGCCAGTAGTATACCGGCAGCCGTCTATGGCTACACCTTC. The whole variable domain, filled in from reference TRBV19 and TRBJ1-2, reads DGGITQSPKYLFRKEGQNVTLSCEQNLNHDAMYWYRQDPGQGLRLIYYSQIVNDFQKGDIAEGYSVSREKKESFPLTVTSAQKNPTAFYLCASSIPAAVYGYTFGSGTRLTVV.

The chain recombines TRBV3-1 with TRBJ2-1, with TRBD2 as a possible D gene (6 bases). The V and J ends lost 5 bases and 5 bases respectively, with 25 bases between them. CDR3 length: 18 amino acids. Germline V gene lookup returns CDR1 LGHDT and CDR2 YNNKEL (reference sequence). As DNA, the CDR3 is TGTGCCAGCAGCTACCCCCGAGAGTGGAGGGGTAAGAACAATGAGCAGTTCTTC. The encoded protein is CASSYPREWRGKNNEQFF.

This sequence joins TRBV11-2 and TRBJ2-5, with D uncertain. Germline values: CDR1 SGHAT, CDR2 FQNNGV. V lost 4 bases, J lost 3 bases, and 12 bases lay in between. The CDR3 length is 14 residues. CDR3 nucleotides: TGTGCCAGCAGCTCCAACGGGCCAGAAGAGACCCAGTACTTC. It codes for CASSSNGPEETQYF.

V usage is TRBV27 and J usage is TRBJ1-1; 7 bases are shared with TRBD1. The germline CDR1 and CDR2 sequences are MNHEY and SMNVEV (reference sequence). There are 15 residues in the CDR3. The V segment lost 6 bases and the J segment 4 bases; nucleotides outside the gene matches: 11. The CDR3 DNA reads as TGTGCCAGCAGGGTAGTACAGGGGTGGGGCACTGAAGCTTTCTTT. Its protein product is CASRVVQGWGTEAFF.

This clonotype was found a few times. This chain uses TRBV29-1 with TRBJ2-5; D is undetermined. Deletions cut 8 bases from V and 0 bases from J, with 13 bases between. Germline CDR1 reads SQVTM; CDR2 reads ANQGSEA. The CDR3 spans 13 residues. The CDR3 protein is CSSLRADQETQYF. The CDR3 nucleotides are TGCAGCTCACTCCGGGCAGACCAAGAGACCCAGTACTTC.

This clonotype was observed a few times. The CDR3 loop reads CASSIGPGSNTEAFF. In nucleotides, the CDR3 is TGTGCCAGTAGTATCGGCCCGGGTTCTAACACTGAAGCTTTCTTT. V gene TRBV19 combines with J gene TRBJ1-1; D is undetermined. Between the trimmed V and J ends, which lost 3 bases and 2 bases, there was a span of 13 bases. CDR3 length equals 15 residues. The germline V gene encodes CDR1 LNHDA and CDR2 SQIVND (reference sequence).

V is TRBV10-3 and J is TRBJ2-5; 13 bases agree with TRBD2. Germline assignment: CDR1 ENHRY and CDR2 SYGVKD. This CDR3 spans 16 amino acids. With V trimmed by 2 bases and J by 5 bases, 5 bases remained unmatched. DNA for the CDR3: TGTGCCATCAGTGAGGCCCGACTAGCGGGGGGTGAGACCCAGTACTTC. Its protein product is CAISEARLAGGETQYF.

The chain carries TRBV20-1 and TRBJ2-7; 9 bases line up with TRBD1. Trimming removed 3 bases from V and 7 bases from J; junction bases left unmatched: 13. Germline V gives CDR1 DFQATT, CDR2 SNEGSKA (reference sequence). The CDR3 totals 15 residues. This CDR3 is CSASQLGTGLGEQYF. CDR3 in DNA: TGCAGTGCTAGTCAGCTCGGGACAGGGTTGGGGGAGCAGTACTTC.

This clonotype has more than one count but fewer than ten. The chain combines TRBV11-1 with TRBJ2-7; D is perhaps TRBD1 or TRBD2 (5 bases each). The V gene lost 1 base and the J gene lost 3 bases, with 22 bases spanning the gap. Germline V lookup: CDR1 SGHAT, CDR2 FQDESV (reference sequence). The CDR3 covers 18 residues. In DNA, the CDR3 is TGTGCCAGCAGCTTAGGCGGGCCGGGACGAATAATCAACTACGAGCAGTACTTC. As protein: CASSLGGPGRIINYEQYF.

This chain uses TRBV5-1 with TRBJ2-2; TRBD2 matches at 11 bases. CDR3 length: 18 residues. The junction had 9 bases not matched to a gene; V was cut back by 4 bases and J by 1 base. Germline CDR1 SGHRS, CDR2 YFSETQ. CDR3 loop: CASSLGPTSGGNTGELFF. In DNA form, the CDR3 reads TGCGCCAGCAGCCTGGGCCCCACTAGCGGGGGGAACACCGGGGAGCTGTTTTTT.

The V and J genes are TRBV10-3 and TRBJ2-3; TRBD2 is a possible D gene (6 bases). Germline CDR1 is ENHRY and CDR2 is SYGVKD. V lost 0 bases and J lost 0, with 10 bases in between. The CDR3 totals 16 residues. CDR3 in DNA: TGTGCCATCAGTGAGTCTTGGGGGAGGAGCACAGATACGCAGTATTTT. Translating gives CAISESWGRSTDTQYF.

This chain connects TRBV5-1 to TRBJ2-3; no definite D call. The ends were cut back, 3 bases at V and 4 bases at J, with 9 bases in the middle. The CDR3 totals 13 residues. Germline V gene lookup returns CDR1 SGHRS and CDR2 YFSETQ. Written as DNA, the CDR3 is TGCGCCAGCAGCTACGATCGGGCAGATACGCAGTATTTT. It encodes CASSYDRADTQYF.

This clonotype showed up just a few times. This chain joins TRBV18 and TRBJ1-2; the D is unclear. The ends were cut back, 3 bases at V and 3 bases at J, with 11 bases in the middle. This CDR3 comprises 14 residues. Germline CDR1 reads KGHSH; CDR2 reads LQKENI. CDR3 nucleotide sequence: TGTGCCAGCTCACCCGCCGCGGGAGACTATGGCTACACCTTC. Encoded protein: CASSPAAGDYGYTF.

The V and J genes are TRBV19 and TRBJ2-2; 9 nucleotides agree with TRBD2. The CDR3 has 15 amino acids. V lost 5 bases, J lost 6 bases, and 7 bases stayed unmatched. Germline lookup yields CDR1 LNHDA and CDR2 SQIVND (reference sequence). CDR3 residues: CASSRVAGAAGELFF. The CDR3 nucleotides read TGTGCCAGTAGTCGCGTAGCGGGGGCGGCCGGGGAGCTGTTTTTT. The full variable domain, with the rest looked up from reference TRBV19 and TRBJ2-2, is DGGITQSPKYLFRKEGQNVTLSCEQNLNHDAMYWYRQDPGQGLRLIYYSQIVNDFQKGDIAEGYSVSREKKESFPLTVTSAQKNPTAFYLCASSRVAGAAGELFFGEGSRLTVL.

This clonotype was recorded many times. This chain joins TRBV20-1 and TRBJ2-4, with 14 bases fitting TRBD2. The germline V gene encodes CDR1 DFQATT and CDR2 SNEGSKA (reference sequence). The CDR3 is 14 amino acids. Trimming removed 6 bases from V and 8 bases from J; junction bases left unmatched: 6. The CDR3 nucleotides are TGCAGTGCCGGACTAGCGGGGGGAGGGGACATTCAGTACTTC. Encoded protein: CSAGLAGGGDIQYF.